The 10 T cell receptor beta chains given below trace back to one sample, sequenced in a study of blood T cell repertoires in COVID-19. TCRdb's table, derived via immunoSEQ multiplex PCR, lists solely in-frame clones and lacks some. Of roughly 18,000 clones listed, about 82% are singletons. Sequencing was performed on peripheral blood. These receptors came from a man aged 80 or over with acute or convalescent COVID-19.

Details on this clone: The junction shows a germline mismatch at one end, possibly a read error. The chain combines TRBV5-6 with TRBJ2-1; a possible D gene is TRBD2 (6 bases). Per germline, CDR1 SGHDT and CDR2 YYEEEE. CDR3 length equals 9 residues. The CDR3 DNA is TGTGCCAGCAGCTTCTGGGGGGTCTTC. It codes for CASSFWGVF.

V gene TRBV27 combines with J gene TRBJ1-5, with TRBD1 identical over 7 bases. Germline V gene lookup returns CDR1 MNHEY and CDR2 SMNVEV (reference sequence). V trimming: 0 bases; J trimming: 0 bases; junction bases outside the gene matches: 8. The CDR3 extends over 18 amino acids. The CDR3, as DNA: TGTGCCAGCAGTTTATCCACAGGGGCACTGTGTAGCAATCAGCCCCAGCATTTT. Its translation is CASSLSTGALCSNQPQHF.

The V call is TRBV19, the J call TRBJ1-2, with a weak D call TRBD1 (6 bases). This CDR3 contains 14 residues. The V and J ends lost 5 bases and 3 bases respectively, with 13 bases between them. The germline V gene has CDR1 LNHDA and CDR2 SQIVND (reference sequence). The CDR3, as DNA: TGTGCCAGTAGTGTGATACAGGGTTACTATGGCTACACCTTC. Its protein is CASSVIQGYYGYTF. Combining the CDR3 with reference TRBV19 and TRBJ1-2 gives the whole variable domain DGGITQSPKYLFRKEGQNVTLSCEQNLNHDAMYWYRQDPGQGLRLIYYSQIVNDFQKGDIAEGYSVSREKKESFPLTVTSAQKNPTAFYLCASSVIQGYYGYTFGSGTRLTVV.

This clone was picked up one time. The chain has TRBV4-1 and TRBJ1-2, with a tentative D call TRBD1 (5 bases). This CDR3 has 15 amino acids. Germline CDR1 MGHRA, CDR2 YSYEKL. V lost 4 bases to trimming and J lost 5 bases, with 17 bases between them. The CDR3 protein is CASSPDSRAAYGYTF. For the CDR3, the DNA is TGCGCCAGCAGCCCCGACAGTCGGGCCGCATATGGCTACACCTTC.

This clone was detected once. The chain recombines TRBV9 with TRBJ2-5, with 7 bases identical to TRBD1. After removal of 4 bases from V and 3 bases from J, the junction contained 12 bases not matched to a gene. Germline-derived CDR1 and CDR2 are SGDLS and YYNGEE. The CDR3 consists of 16 residues. CDR3 region: CASSLTGIDREETQYF. The CDR3 region has the DNA TGTGCCAGCAGCCTCACGGGGATAGACAGGGAAGAGACCCAGTACTTC.

The CDR3 protein is CASSFGVPSGYTF. CDR3 DNA sequence: TGTGCCAGCAGTTTCGGGGTCCCGAGTGGCTACACCTTC. The J gene is TRBJ1-2, the V gene TRBV12-3 or TRBV12-4, with D unclear. The CDR3 runs to 13 residues. The germline V and J ends were trimmed by 3 bases and 7 bases, with 12 bases remaining between them.

On this clone itself: Since no conserved phenylalanine or tryptophan closes the CDR3, a read error is the likely cause. No DNA is shown, since the ends of the CDR3 on it are uncertain; the CDR3 is the one TCRdb lists. V is TRBV7-2 and J is TRBJ1-2; no check of the table's D call, TRBD1, against the DNA was made. From its first to its last residue, the CDR3 has 13 amino acids. Germline V gives CDR1 SGHTA, CDR2 FQGNSA. CDR3 region: CASSGRPDSPLSP.

The V and J genes are TRBV7-8 and TRBJ2-5, with 10 bases aligning to TRBD2. CDR1 is SGHVS and CDR2 is FQNEAQ in the germline V gene. The CDR3 runs to 20 residues. Trimming removed 0 bases from V and 0 bases from J; junction bases left unmatched: 13. The CDR3, as DNA: TGTGCCAGCAGCTTAGCGACTAGCGGGTCCTCTAGGAGGTACCAAGAGACCCAGTACTTC. Translated, it gives CASSLATSGSSRRYQETQYF.

This chain uses TRBV4-2 with TRBJ1-2; D unclear. The length of the CDR3 is 13 residues. Germline V gene data show CDR1 as LGHNA and CDR2 as YNFKEQ. V was shortened by 3 bases and J by 4 bases, with 9 bases between the two germline ends. The CDR3 region has the DNA TGTGCCAGCAGCCAGGCCAACAGCTATGGCTACACCTTC. It encodes CASSQANSYGYTF.

The V and J genes are TRBV4-1 and TRBJ2-7; the match to TRBD2 covers 8 bases. Germline loops: CDR1 MGHRA, CDR2 YSYEKL. V trimming: 1 base; J trimming: 4 bases; junction bases outside the gene matches: 6. The CDR3 loop spans 15 amino acids. CDR3 nucleotide sequence: TGCGCCAGCAGCCAAGCGGCGGGGGGCAGATACGAGCAGTACTTC. Protein product: CASSQAAGGRYEQYF.